These 17 T cell receptor beta chains were sequenced from one sample in a study of blood T cell repertoires in COVID-19. The assay was immunoSEQ multiplex PCR, and TCRdb's table has in-frame clones only and misses some. The sample yields 270,000 or so clones, about four fifths seen once. The source material was peripheral blood. The receptors were sampled from a human donor with COVID-19, enrolled during active disease. The donor label of this sample is uncertain.

The chain is built from TRBV19 and TRBJ2-1; maybe TRBD2 (6 bases). The V gene lost 1 base and the J gene lost 2 bases, with 15 bases spanning the gap. From germline, CDR1 is LNHDA and CDR2 SQIVND (reference sequence). This CDR3 is 17 amino acids long. CDR3 protein: CASSIGGSGRAYNEQFF. CDR3 nucleotide sequence: TGTGCCAGTAGTATAGGAGGTAGCGGTCGTGCCTACAATGAGCAGTTCTTC.

The V and J genes are TRBV7-2 and TRBJ2-3; weak D call: TRBD2 (7 bases). Looked up from germline, CDR1 is SGHTA and CDR2 is FQGNSA. Trimming took 5 bases from V and 2 from J, leaving 14 bases between them. CDR3 size: 15 residues. CDR3 nucleotides: TGTGCCAGCAGCCAGGGGCTAGCGGTCACAGATACGCAGTATTTT. It specifies CASSQGLAVTDTQYF.

This chain links TRBV19 with TRBJ2-7, with 7 bases aligning to TRBD1. Trimming cost V 5 bases and J 2 bases; bases outside gene matches: 12. The germline gives CDR1 LNHDA, CDR2 SQIVND (reference sequence). The CDR3 extends over 16 amino acids. CDR3 in amino acids: CASSPLDRASTYEQYF. The CDR3, as DNA: TGTGCCAGTAGTCCGCTCGACAGGGCCTCCACCTACGAGCAGTACTTC.

J is TRBJ2-2 and V is TRBV27; D is unclear. This CDR3 region has 18 residues. Germline CDR1 and CDR2: MNHEY and SMNVEV (reference sequence). V was clipped by 4 bases and J by 6 bases, with 24 bases between them. CDR3 nucleotide sequence: TGTGCCAGCAGTTCGTCTCAATCTATTTTTATTCTCCCCGGGGAGCTGTTTTTT. It yields the protein CASSSSQSIFILPGELFF.

The CDR3 reads CASSLVPRDSEKLFF. CDR3 coding DNA: TGTGCCAGCAGCTTAGTGCCCAGGGACAGTGAAAAACTGTTTTTT. The chain recombines TRBV7-9 with TRBJ1-4; 7 bases line up with TRBD1. Per germline, CDR1 SEHNR and CDR2 FQNEAQ (reference sequence). J was trimmed by 7 bases and V by 1 base; bases with no gene match: 6. The CDR3 extends over 15 amino acids.

The chain employs TRBV7-2 and TRBJ1-6, with D unresolved. Germline V gene data show CDR1 as SGHTA and CDR2 as FQGNSA. CDR3 size: 15 residues. V was clipped by 1 base and J by 7 bases, with 11 bases between them. For the CDR3, the DNA is TGTGCCAGCAGCTTAGGGAGGGTTCGAAATTCACCCCTCCACTTT. As protein: CASSLGRVRNSPLHF. Variable domain in full (rest from reference TRBV7-2 and TRBJ1-6): GAGVSQSPSNKVTEKGKDVELRCDPISGHTALYWYRQSLGQGLEFLIYFQGNSAPDKSGLPSDRFSAERTGGSVSTLTIQRTQQEDSAVYLCASSLGRVRNSPLHFGNGTRLTVT.

The chain links TRBV5-6 to TRBJ1-2, with TRBD1 as a possible D gene (6 bases). Trimming took off 4 bases at V and 13 bases at J, with 17 bases between the two ends. Per the germline V gene, CDR1 is SGHDT and CDR2 is YYEEEE. The CDR3 totals 12 residues. CDR3 DNA: TGTGCCAGCAGCCTGACGAGACAGGCCGTCACCTTC. Amino acid sequence: CASSLTRQAVTF. The full variable domain, in which reference TRBV5-6 and TRBJ1-2 provide the parts outside the CDR3, is DAGVTQSPTHLIKTRGQQVTLRCSPKSGHDTVSWYQQALGQGPQFIFQYYEEEERQRGNFPDRFSGHQFPNYSSELNVNALLLGDSALYLCASSLTRQAVTFGSGTRLTVV.

This chain connects TRBV5-8 to TRBJ2-5; no clear D. Germline V gene lookup returns CDR1 SGHTS and CDR2 YDEGEE. Trimming shortened V by 4 bases and J by 5 bases, and 18 bases separated the two germline ends. CDR3 length equals 15 residues. For the CDR3, the DNA is TGTGCCAGCAGCCGTAGGTTTGGGCGTGGGGAGACCCAGTACTTC. The encoded protein is CASSRRFGRGETQYF. Filled out from reference TRBV5-8 and TRBJ2-5, the complete variable domain reads EAGVTQSPTHLIKTRGQQATLRCSPISGHTSVYWYQQALGLGLQFLLWYDEGEERNRGNFPPRFSGRQFPNYSSELNVNALELEDSALYLCASSRRFGRGETQYFGPGTRLLVL.

The chain uses TRBV6-5 and TRBJ2-6; no definite D call. The germline V gene encodes CDR1 MNHEY and CDR2 SVGAGI. This CDR3 is 16 amino acids long. The germline V and J ends were trimmed by 2 bases and 0 bases, with 8 bases remaining between them. The CDR3 nucleotides are TGTGCCAGCAGTTACGGCAGGATCTCTGGGGCCAACGTCCTGACTTTC. Protein product: CASSYGRISGANVLTF.

The J gene is TRBJ1-2, the V gene TRBV28; a possible D gene is TRBD1 (6 bases). Germline V CDR1 and CDR2: MDHEN, SYDVKM. Trimming cost V 3 bases and J 7 bases, with 21 bases left between them. The CDR3 sequence is 16 residues long. Here the CDR3 reads CASSFGTSFASRGYTF. In nucleotides, the CDR3 is TGTGCCAGCAGTTTCGGGACATCGTTTGCGAGTCGTGGCTACACCTTC.

The chain has TRBV10-1 and TRBJ1-4, with 7 bases identical to TRBD1. This CDR3 spans 15 amino acids. The trim removed 0 bases at V and 7 bases at J, leaving 5 bases unmatched. Germline CDR1 is WNHNN and CDR2 is SYGVQD (reference sequence). CDR3 nucleotides: TGCGCCAGCAGTGAGTCGATGACAGGGTCTGAAAAACTGTTTTTT. It is translated as CASSESMTGSEKLFF.

This clone appeared once. The chain employs TRBV5-4 and TRBJ2-6, with a weak D call TRBD2 (5 bases). CDR1 is SGHNT and CDR2 is YYREEE in the germline V gene (reference sequence). This CDR3 contains 15 residues. Between the trimmed V and J ends, which lost 0 bases and 3 bases, there was a span of 7 bases. Here the CDR3 DNA reads TGTGCCAGCAGCTTGGACAGCGGTGGGGCCAACGTCCTGACTTTC. As protein: CASSLDSGGANVLTF.

J is TRBJ2-6 and V is TRBV7-8; possibly TRBD1 for D (5 bases). The CDR3 totals 16 residues. Trimming pared 5 bases from V and 0 bases from J, leaving 11 bases between. Germline values: CDR1 SGHVS, CDR2 FQNEAQ. CDR3: CASSQIGASGANVLTF. In DNA, the CDR3 is TGTGCCAGCAGCCAAATTGGGGCCTCTGGGGCCAACGTCCTGACTTTC.

Details on this clone: An end of the junction differs from the germline gene, which may be a read error. V and J are TRBV2 and TRBJ1-2, with 7 bases that match TRBD1. CDR3 length: 12 residues. Germline CDR1 is SNHLY and CDR2 is FYNNEI. The DNA for the CDR3 is TGTGCCAGCAGCGAACCCCCGAGGGGGCATCGCTTC. Residues: CASSEPPRGHRF.

The chain recombines TRBV28 with TRBJ2-2; 8 bases are a match to TRBD1. Germline V gene sequence: CDR1 MDHEN, CDR2 SYDVKM. The V gene end was trimmed by 2 bases and the J gene end by 4 bases; junction bases not matched to a gene: 3. The CDR3 has 15 residues. CDR3 in DNA: TGTGCCAGCAGTTTACGGCAGGGGGCCACCGGGGAGCTGTTTTTT. Its translation is CASSLRQGATGELFF. The full variable domain, with the rest looked up from reference TRBV28 and TRBJ2-2, is DVKVTQSSRYLVKRTGEKVFLECVQDMDHENMFWYRQDPGLGLRLIYFSYDVKMKEKGDIPEGYSVSREKKERFSLILESASTNQTSMYLCASSLRQGATGELFFGEGSRLTVL.

Only one count was recorded for this clone. This chain connects TRBV11-1 to TRBJ2-7; D is unresolved. Trimming took 0 bases from V and 3 from J, leaving 9 bases between them. CDR3 size: 14 residues. Germline values: CDR1 SGHAT, CDR2 FQDESV (reference sequence). The CDR3: CASSLAISSYEQYF. The CDR3 nucleotides are TGTGCCAGCAGCTTAGCGATTTCTAGCTACGAGCAGTACTTC.

This clone has only one observation. The chain recombines TRBV24-1 with TRBJ1-2, with TRBD1 matching over 7 bases. The germline V gene has CDR1 KGHDR and CDR2 SFDVKD. This CDR3 has 12 residues. The chain's CDR3 is CAIQGNSYGYTF. CDR3 coding DNA: TGTGCTATACAGGGGAACAGCTATGGCTACACCTTC.